This T cell receptor (beta chain) was identified during a study of human T cells and chemical hapten exposure. TCRdb itself ran the RACE reads through MiXCR, one entry per CDR3 protein. The sample consists of approximately 100,000 distinct CDR3 sequences, about a tenth of them appearing once. Trimming took off 1 base at V and 1 base at J, with 5 bases between the two ends. The length of the CDR3 is 14 residues. CDR1 is GTSNPN, CDR2 SVGIG, per germline (reference sequence). Comment on this clonotype: A read error is possible here, since a much larger clone lies one base away.

Time point reported: patch test 2, 6 weeks after DPC sensitization. As to treatment: therapeutic diphenylcyclopropenone sensitization with weekly scalp DPC. The material was whole blood, obtained in connection with sensitization to the hapten diphenylcyclopropenone (DPC). The TCR comes from a woman in her thirties or forties with alopecia areata. Some clones in this sample may be carry-over from other donors' samples. The chain couples TRBV30 to TRBJ2-6, with D uncertain. CDR3 sequence: CAWSDPSGANVLTF. The CDR3 bases are TGTGCCTGGAGTGACCCTTCTGGGGCCAACGTCCTGACTTTC.